The present entry profiles one T cell receptor beta chain with its context. Its antigen is not yet known. The input lacks base qualities; no much larger clone sits a single base away. The data originate from a study of immune evolution from preneoplasia to lung adenocarcinoma (dated by TCRdb to about 2021). Study-wide context: HLA loss of heterozygosity was observed in about 7%, 15% and 30% of AIS, MIA and ADC lesions, respectively, and was not observed in any AAH lesions. Immune contexture across lung adenocarcinoma precursors and invasive adenocarcinoma was profiled using immune gene expression, TCR sequencing and multiplex immunofluorescence. Resected precursor lesions (AAH, AIS, MIA) and invasive adenocarcinomas were each compared against paired morphologically normal lung tissue. The sample size depended on which specimens were available, not on a prior power calculation. The immune data were integrated with whole exome sequencing and methylation data obtained from the same cohort of nodules. The overall cohort comprised 53 patients with pulmonary nodules who underwent surgical resection. TCR sequencing data came from over 40 patients. The study reported that fewer than 120 samples were used for TCR sequencing. POLYSOLVER was used to infer Class I HLA alleles from exome data, and LOHHLA was used to detect allele-specific HLA loss.

TCR beta CDR3 regions were sequenced from DNA using the immunoSEQ hsTCRbeta Kit. The study's own analysis went as follows. TCR sequencing data were analysed with the ImmunoSEQ Analyzer. T cell clonality was defined as 1 minus Pielou's evenness, calculated on productive rearrangements. T cell diversity was measured with the inverse Simpson index on productive templates. T cell density was TCR beta template counts normalized to usable DNA, estimated by amplifying and sequencing housekeeping genes. TCR metrics were compared across histologic stages using two-sided Kruskal-Wallis tests. Sourced from immuneACCESS, this table was stored by TCRdb with only in-frame sequences that have V and J called. A share of the clones is absent; for the studies checked, an unresolved V gene accounts for under half, and the remainder has no known explanation. V, J and clone size are those of that table, while D and trimming were read from the DNA. For this sample the table gives more than 7,500 clones, of which 75% to 90% were detected only once. The ten biggest clones cover about 2.9% of the sample.

The patients had resection in Japan or China between about 2013 and 2018. Histologic diagnosis of each case was confirmed independently by two lung cancer pathologists on H&E slides. Premalignant or tumor cells were enriched for nucleic acid extraction by macro-dissection performed after pathologic assessment. DNA was isolated from FFPE tissue using the AllPrep DNA/RNA FFPE Kit. What the work shows at the level of the full study, not this receptor alone: Compared with EGFR-mutant or double wild-type lesions, KRAS-mutant nodules had the highest T cell clonality. The highest top T cell clone frequencies were observed in normal lung, and a progressive decrease in top T cell clone frequencies appeared to occur from AAH through AIS, MIA and invasive adenocarcinoma. Clonality was highest in normal lung, while later-stage lesions appeared to have lower clonality but higher T cell density and diversity. The findings reflected association rather than direct causation, and larger cohorts with long-term follow-up and longitudinal biopsies were considered necessary. Because all patients came from Japan and China, whether the findings apply to Western populations was uncertain.

Counted from cysteine to phenylalanine, this CDR3 has 15 amino acids. Solely the CDR3 DNA is kept, with 45 bases framed from the first base. Sequences MGHRA (CDR1) and YSYEKL (CDR2) are obtained from the germline V gene. V is pared back by 1 base and J by 1 base, with 10 bases lying between the germline termini. Material for sequencing was FFPE lung adenocarcinoma in situ tissue. The cell subset or site tag for this specimen amounts to: preinvasive adenocarcinoma in situ (AIS). Here the chain combines TRBV4-1 and TRBJ2-5; TRBD1 could be the D gene, as 6 bases match. This clonotype was sampled from a person aged 70 to 85 with lung adenocarcinoma. The DNA reads as follows: TGCGCCAGCAGCCAAGGTCACAGGGCCCAAGAGACCCAGTACTTC. Its protein product is CASSQGHRAQETQYF.